The present T cell receptor (beta chain) was sequenced within a study of PD-L1 blockade in urothelial cancer. The overall study: Atezolizumab (1,200 mg intravenously every 3 weeks) began at some point between 2014 and 2016 for patients. Of prior chemotherapy regimens, patients had received between 0 and 3. Specimens of blood held a median count of approximately 150,000 T cells.

Documented time point: pretreatment peripheral blood. The CDR3 covers 13 residues. Trimming took off 4 bases at V and 6 bases at J, with 12 bases between the two ends. Germline values: CDR1 SGHAT, CDR2 FQNNGV. This table comes from immunoSEQ multiplex PCR, and its TCRdb copy is limited to in-frame clones, with some not included. Counted here are 100,000 to 150,000 clones, roughly 84% occurring once; the ten biggest clones make up under 3.5%. The sequence was obtained from a man between 45 and 60 years old with urothelial cancer. Sample: PBMCs, taken around atezolizumab (anti-PD-L1) treatment. The chain combines TRBV11-2 with TRBJ1-1; possible D gene TRBD1, 5 bases. In nucleotides, the CDR3 is TGTGCCAGCAGCTCCATGGCGGGGGCTGAAGCTTTCTTT. Its translation: CASSSMAGAEAFF.